This TCR beta chain is from a study of T cell clones after liver transplantation. On the study more broadly: In this trial, immunosuppression withdrawal was attempted within 2 years of liver transplant.

The germline gives CDR1 MGHRA, CDR2 YSYEKL. CDR3 length: 13 amino acids. With V trimmed by 0 bases and J by 8 bases, 2 bases remained unmatched. This clone was found a few times. TCRdb's copy holds only in-frame clones and misses some; the assay was immunoSEQ multiplex PCR. The table has 50,000 to 60,000 clones, roughly 70% seen once; the top ten hold around 9.1%. Here the sequenced sample was CD4+ T cells from blood, taken at the 22-month timepoint. This TCR was sampled from a human patient who received a liver transplant. Some T cells may have originated in the graft donor. The V gene is TRBV4-1, the J gene TRBJ1-2; 8 nucleotides align to TRBD1. The CDR3 is CASSQDRDRGYTF. DNA for the CDR3: TGCGCCAGCAGCCAAGACAGGGACAGGGGCTACACCTTC.